Presented here are 26 T cell receptor beta chains from one specimen sequenced in a study of shared clonotypes between healthy human individuals. Profiling relied on immunoSEQ multiplex PCR, and the TCRdb table lists in-frame clones only, not all of them. The data contain some 2,000,000 clones, 85% to 95% of them singletons. Sequencing was performed on naive CD4+ T cells sorted from blood. Subset here: CD45RA+ positively selected. Receptors originate from a man younger than 30 in good health.

The chain has TRBV5-6 and TRBJ2-1; 8 bases are shared with TRBD2. Per germline, CDR1 SGHDT and CDR2 YYEEEE. V dropped 0 bases and J dropped 0; count of bases not matched to a gene: 8. The CDR3 has 18 residues. The CDR3 DNA follows: TGTGCCAGCAGCTTGGGAGCGGGGGCCTCAAGCTCCTACAATGAGCAGTTCTTC. Its translation: CASSLGAGASSSYNEQFF.

To note about this clone: Other DNA sequences of this sample code for an identical CDR3. This chain joins TRBV7-9 and TRBJ1-2; tentative D call: TRBD1 (5 bases). Germline CDR1 and CDR2: SEHNR and FQNEAQ (reference sequence). This CDR3 is 14 amino acids long. V was clipped by 1 base and J by 4 bases, with 10 bases between them. The CDR3, as DNA: TGTGCCAGCAGCTTAGGGCAGGGTCCCTATGGCTACACCTTC. This translates into CASSLGQGPYGYTF. The entire variable domain, with the rest obtained from reference TRBV7-9 and TRBJ1-2, is as follows: DTGVSQNPRHKITKRGQNVTFRCDPISEHNRLYWYRQTLGQGPEFLTYFQNEAQLEKSRLLSDRFSAERPKGSFSTLEIQRTEQGDSAMYLCASSLGQGPYGYTFGSGTRLTVV.

The rearrangement uses TRBV5-4 and TRBJ1-6; possibly TRBD1 for D (6 bases). This CDR3 comprises 14 residues. The V and J ends lost 4 bases and 12 bases respectively, with 17 bases between them. The germline CDR1 and CDR2 sequences are SGHNT and YYREEE (reference sequence). CDR3: CASSPDRGRGPLHF. The CDR3 region has the DNA TGTGCCAGCAGCCCGGACAGAGGGCGAGGACCCCTCCACTTT. The whole variable domain, filled in from reference TRBV5-4 and TRBJ1-6, reads ETGVTQSPTHLIKTRGQQVTLRCSSQSGHNTVSWYQQALGQGPQFIFQYYREEENGRGNFPPRFSGLQFPNYSSELNVNALELDDSALYLCASSPDRGRGPLHFGNGTRLTVT.

The chain employs TRBV21-1 and TRBJ2-5; the DNA was not used to check the table's D call, TRBD1. TRBV21-1 is recorded as a pseudogene. The CDR3 loop spans 14 amino acids. The CDR3 protein is CASLGPGVKETQYF. DNA for the CDR3: TGTGCCAGCCTCGGACCAGGGGTCAAGGAGACCCAGTACTTC.

For the CDR3, the DNA is TGTGCCAGCAGCTTGCAGGGCAGGGTTCCCTTAAGCTCCTACGAGCAGTACTTC. Protein product: CASSLQGRVPLSSYEQYF. The chain links TRBV5-6 to TRBJ2-7, with D perhaps matching TRBD1 (5 bases). Trimming pared 1 base from V and 0 bases from J, leaving 20 bases between. Germline V gene lookup returns CDR1 SGHDT and CDR2 YYEEEE. This CDR3 contains 18 residues.

The CDR3 region has the DNA TGTGCCATCAGTGAGTCGATCGGGGTTACCTACGAGCAGTACTTC. It translates to CAISESIGVTYEQYF. The gene calls are TRBV10-3 and TRBJ2-7; TRBD2 is a possible D gene (5 bases). The CDR3 length is 15 residues. CDR1 ENHRY and CDR2 SYGVKD come from the germline V gene. Trimming left V 0 bases short and J 2 bases short, with 11 bases between.

This chain links TRBV6-5 with TRBJ1-6, with D perhaps matching TRBD1 (5 bases). The germline V gene has CDR1 MNHEY and CDR2 SVGAGI. V lost 0 bases and J 7 bases, leaving 13 bases between the germline ends. The CDR3 sequence is 16 residues long. CDR3 residues: CASSYSRRGANSPLHF. The CDR3 DNA follows: TGTGCCAGCAGTTACTCGAGAAGAGGGGCCAATTCACCCCTCCACTTT.

Turning to this clone: With a much larger clone just one base away, this may be a read error. The same CDR3 can be traced to other DNA sequences in this sample. The chain uses TRBV9 and TRBJ2-2; D gene unclear. The CDR3 extends over 14 amino acids. Germline CDR1 and CDR2: SGDLS and YYNGEE. V was shortened by 0 bases and J by 1 base, with 4 bases between the two germline ends. The CDR3 nucleotides read TGTGCCAGCAGCGTAGTGGGGAACACCGGGGAGCTGTTTTTT. This translates into CASSVVGNTGELFF.

V is TRBV4-3 and J is TRBJ1-1; no clear D. The CDR3 sequence is 14 residues long. Trimming pared 3 bases from V and 1 base from J, leaving 9 bases between. Germline V gene lookup returns CDR1 LGHNA and CDR2 YSLEER. The CDR3 region is CASSQRRQNTEAFF. CDR3 coding DNA: TGCGCCAGCAGCCAGAGGAGGCAGAACACTGAAGCTTTCTTT.

V usage is TRBV18 and J usage is TRBJ1-2; D not resolved. The germline CDR1 and CDR2 sequences are KGHSH and LQKENI. This CDR3 is 13 amino acids long. Trimming took off 2 bases at V and 1 base at J, with 5 bases between the two ends. This chain's CDR3 is CASSPEYNYGYTF. The CDR3 nucleotides are TGTGCCAGCTCACCAGAGTATAACTATGGCTACACCTTC. Filled out from reference TRBV18 and TRBJ1-2, the complete variable domain reads NAGVMQNPRHLVRRRGQEARLRCSPMKGHSHVYWYRQLPEEGLKFMVYLQKENIIDESGMPKERFSAEFPKEGPSILRIQQVVRGDSAAYFCASSPEYNYGYTFGSGTRLTVV.

The chain carries TRBV10-3 and TRBJ1-6; D unclear. Germline V gives CDR1 ENHRY, CDR2 SYGVKD. The CDR3 is 11 amino acids. The V gene lost 7 bases and the J gene lost 9 bases, with 7 bases spanning the gap. This chain's CDR3 is CAINCGSPLHF. As DNA, the CDR3 is TGTGCCATCAATTGTGGTTCACCCCTCCACTTT.

In the case of this clone: Other DNA sequences in the same sample also yield this CDR3. This chain joins TRBV9 and TRBJ2-3; D could derive from TRBD1 or TRBD2 (6 bases each). Per germline, CDR1 SGDLS and CDR2 YYNGEE. The V and J ends lost 2 bases and 1 base respectively, with 11 bases between them. There are 15 residues in the CDR3. The CDR3 loop is CASSVAGGGTDTQYF. CDR3 nucleotides: TGTGCCAGCAGCGTGGCCGGGGGCGGCACAGATACGCAGTATTTT.

V and J are TRBV7-9 and TRBJ1-2; no clear D gene. The CDR3 sequence is 12 residues long. The ends were cut back, 1 base at V and 5 bases at J, with 5 bases in the middle. Per germline, CDR1 SEHNR and CDR2 FQNEAQ (reference sequence). The CDR3 nucleotides are TGTGCCAGCAGCTTAGATGAATATGGCTACACCTTC. Its protein product is CASSLDEYGYTF.

This clone was seen ten or more times. The rearrangement links TRBV5-1 to TRBJ2-7, with TRBD1 matching 10 bases. CDR3 size: 14 residues. J was trimmed by 5 bases and V by 7 bases; bases with no gene match: 9. The germline gives CDR1 SGHRS, CDR2 YFSETQ. Here the CDR3 DNA reads TGCGCCAGCCATTTCCCGGGACAGGGGAACGAGCAGTACTTC. Its translation: CASHFPGQGNEQYF.

V is TRBV19 and J is TRBJ1-5; D gene uncertain. This CDR3 region has 15 residues. Germline values: CDR1 LNHDA, CDR2 SQIVND (reference sequence). With 5 bases removed from V and 6 bases from J, the gap between germline ends came to 17 bases. CDR3 bases: TGTGCCAGTAGTGTTTCTTGGGGTGGAAGTCAGCCCCAGCATTTT. As protein: CASSVSWGGSQPQHF.

This sequence joins TRBV5-4 and TRBJ2-7, with D possibly TRBD1 on 6 matching bases. Deletions cut 4 bases from V and 7 bases from J, with 21 bases between. Germline V gene data show CDR1 as SGHNT and CDR2 as YYREEE (reference sequence). This CDR3 is built from 15 residues. The CDR3 nucleotides are TGTGCCAGCAGCCCATCAGGGACATCTGCGTGGGAGCAGTACTTC. It codes for CASSPSGTSAWEQYF.

The CDR3 DNA reads TGTGCCAGCAGCAAAGCTTCAGTGGCCCTAGGCTATGGCTACACCTTC. Translating gives CASSKASVALGYGYTF. The V gene is TRBV9, the J gene TRBJ1-2; D not resolved. Per the germline V gene, CDR1 is SGDLS and CDR2 is YYNGEE. Trimming took 4 bases from V and 4 from J, leaving 20 bases between them. The CDR3 totals 16 residues. Complete variable domain (other parts from reference TRBV9 and TRBJ1-2): DSGVTQTPKHLITATGQRVTLRCSPRSGDLSVYWYQQSLDQGLQFLIQYYNGEERAKGNILERFSAQQFPDLHSELNLSSLELGDSALYFCASSKASVALGYGYTFGSGTRLTVV.

The chain has TRBV5-4 and TRBJ1-2; D might be TRBD1 (5 bases). Germline CDR1 and CDR2: SGHNT and YYREEE (reference sequence). The CDR3 sequence is 13 residues long. Trimming pared 6 bases from V and 7 bases from J, leaving 16 bases between. The CDR3 DNA is TGTGCCAGCACCATAGGAGGGGCGAGTGGCTACACCTTC. Translating gives CASTIGGASGYTF.

The chain has TRBV6-6 and TRBJ1-6, with D perhaps matching TRBD1 (6 bases). From germline, CDR1 is MNHNY and CDR2 SVGAGI (reference sequence). Trimming removed 7 bases at V and 1 base at J, with 11 bases between. This CDR3 is 15 amino acids long. The CDR3 DNA follows: TGTGCCAGCACCGATACAGGGTCCTATAATTCACCCCTCCACTTT. This encodes CASTDTGSYNSPLHF.

V usage is TRBV5-5 and J usage is TRBJ2-3; 8 positions match TRBD2. Per the germline V gene, CDR1 is SGHKS and CDR2 is YYEKEE (reference sequence). V lost 4 bases to trimming and J lost 7 bases; unmatched junction nucleotides: 17. This CDR3 is built from 17 residues. This chain's CDR3 is CASSRQREPQETYTQYF. CDR3 bases: TGTGCCAGCAGCCGCCAGCGGGAGCCGCAGGAGACGTATACGCAGTATTTT.

The chain links TRBV4-3 to TRBJ2-1; 12 bases line up with TRBD2. CDR1 LGHNA and CDR2 YSLEER come from the germline V gene. This CDR3 comprises 16 residues. J was trimmed by 9 bases and V by 0 bases; bases with no gene match: 6. The CDR3 loop reads CASSQDRLAGVLEQFF. CDR3 nucleotides: TGCGCCAGCAGCCAAGATCGACTAGCGGGAGTTCTTGAGCAGTTCTTC.

A word on this clone: Other DNA sequences in the sample encode the same CDR3. The V call is TRBV6-5, the J call TRBJ2-2; perhaps TRBD2 as D (6 bases). Deletions cut 7 bases from V and 2 bases from J, with 11 bases between. The CDR3 is made up of 14 amino acids. Per the germline V gene, CDR1 is MNHEY and CDR2 is SVGAGI. Here the CDR3 DNA reads TGTGCCAGCACCCCCGGGGGAAACACCGGGGAGCTGTTTTTT. It codes for CASTPGGNTGELFF.

This sequence joins TRBV7-2 and TRBJ1-5, with TRBD1 matching over 7 bases. Germline CDR1 reads SGHTA; CDR2 reads FQGNSA. The CDR3 is made up of 16 amino acids. Unmatched junction bases numbered 2, after V lost 0 bases and J lost 0 bases. The CDR3 loop is CASSLAGTDSNQPQHF. The CDR3 region has the DNA TGTGCCAGCAGCTTAGCCGGGACAGATAGCAATCAGCCCCAGCATTTT. Filled out from reference TRBV7-2 and TRBJ1-5, the complete variable domain reads GAGVSQSPSNKVTEKGKDVELRCDPISGHTALYWYRQSLGQGLEFLIYFQGNSAPDKSGLPSDRFSAERTGGSVSTLTIQRTQQEDSAVYLCASSLAGTDSNQPQHFGDGTRLSIL.

A word on this clone: Distinct nucleotide sequences in the sample also encode this CDR3. The chain carries TRBV18 and TRBJ1-1, with D possibly matching TRBD1 (6 bases). V lost 2 bases and J 1 base, leaving 11 bases between the germline ends. The CDR3 loop spans 15 amino acids. Germline-derived CDR1 and CDR2 are KGHSH and LQKENI. For the CDR3, the DNA is TGTGCCAGCTCACCAGCAGGGGTCCCGAACACTGAAGCTTTCTTT. This codes for CASSPAGVPNTEAFF.

Points on this clone: A much bigger clone sits one base away, suggesting this may be a read error. V usage is TRBV28 and J usage is TRBJ2-7; 12 nucleotides line up with TRBD1. CDR3 length: 16 residues. With 5 bases clipped from V and 7 bases from J, the junction kept 12 bases outside the gene matches. Germline V gives CDR1 MDHEN, CDR2 SYDVKM. In DNA, the CDR3 is TGTGCCAGCAGTCCCCCCATGGGACAGGGGGCGGAAGAGCAGTACTTC. Its protein is CASSPPMGQGAEEQYF.

The J gene is TRBJ2-7, the V gene TRBV18; TRBD1 agrees at 7 bases. The J segment lost 4 bases and the V segment lost 3 bases, leaving 9 bases of the junction unmatched. Per germline, CDR1 KGHSH and CDR2 LQKENI. The CDR3 is 15 residues long. CDR3 nucleotide sequence: TGTGCCAGCTCACCTCGCGGACAGGCTTCGTACGAGCAGTACTTC. Its protein is CASSPRGQASYEQYF.